This T cell receptor (beta chain) stems from a study of T cell repertoires in cytomegalovirus infection. Study-level findings and limits: HLA-C-restricted CMV-specific TCR beta clonotypes were dominant in the ex vivo response. Individuals carrying CMV plus the relevant HLA were identified by cumulative frequency of public TCR beta families.

The CDR3 contains 15 residues. V dropped 4 bases and J dropped 3; count of bases not matched to a gene: 3. Germline assignment: CDR1 LGHNA and CDR2 YSLEER. In its sample, this clonotype was seen many times. The antigen is undetermined. Using its own MiXCR run on the reads, TCRdb lists one record per CDR3 protein. In the table there are tens of thousands of distinct CDR3 sequences, 4% of which are singletons. This chain uses TRBV4-3 with TRBJ2-5; 12 nucleotides align to TRBD2. This clonotype was obtained from a human donor in good health (CMV status not recorded). Some clones in this sample may be carry-over from other donors' samples. Material for sequencing was PBMCs. CDR3 sequence (DNA): TGCGCCAGCAGCCTCGGACTAGCGGGAAAAGAGACCCAGTACTTC. It translates to CASSLGLAGKETQYF.